The rows below give T cell receptor beta chains drawn from one sample of a study of blood T cell repertoires in COVID-19. The method was immunoSEQ multiplex PCR; TCRdb's version includes in-frame clones alone and lacks a portion of them. The table has 350,000 to 400,000 clones, 80% to 90% seen once. The specimen sequenced was peripheral blood. These receptors all stem from a woman aged 55-70 years with COVID-19, enrolled during active disease. Each CDR3 is given with its conserved first and last residue. The D gene is left open where the match is weak. Clone size is given for some rows only: seen once, a few or many times, or a class if the clone is expanded.

J gene: TRBJ2-3
clone size: .
D gene: .
V gene: TRBV11-2
CDR3 protein: CASSSLGATDTQYF
CDR3 DNA: TGTGCCAGCAGCTCCTTGGGCGCCACAGATACGCAGTATTTT

J gene: TRBJ1-2
clone size: .
D gene: .
V gene: TRBV6-5
CDR3 protein: CASSSPRSNYGYTF
CDR3 DNA: TGTGCCAGCAGTTCCCCGCGGAGTAACTATGGCTACACCTTC

J gene: TRBJ2-1
clone size: .
D gene: TRBD1
V gene: TRBV6-6
CDR3 protein: CAIRDSDNEQFF
CDR3 DNA: TGTGCCATTCGGGACAGCGACAATGAGCAGTTCTTC

J gene: TRBJ2-7
clone size: .
D gene: TRBD2
V gene: TRBV9
CDR3 protein: CASSGTSGGAFYEQYF
CDR3 DNA: TGTGCCAGCAGCGGCACTAGCGGGGGGGCCTTCTACGAGCAGTACTTC

J gene: TRBJ1-2
clone size: .
D gene: .
V gene: TRBV7-2
CDR3 protein: CASAAGSSYGYTF
CDR3 DNA: TGTGCCAGCGCCGCGGGTTCTTCATATGGCTACACCTTC

J gene: TRBJ2-1
clone size: .
D gene: TRBD2
V gene: TRBV9
CDR3 protein: CASSVGGGAVFTEQFF
CDR3 DNA: TGTGCCAGCAGCGTAGGCGGGGGGGCGGTTTTTACTGAGCAGTTCTTC

J gene: TRBJ2-3
clone size: .
D gene: TRBD2
V gene: TRBV30
CDR3 protein: CAWSVHGLATDTQYF
CDR3 DNA: TGTGCCTGGAGTGTACATGGACTAGCTACAGATACGCAGTATTTT

J gene: TRBJ2-1
clone size: .
D gene: TRBD2
V gene: TRBV4-1
CDR3 protein: CASSRHRLAGATGSDYNEQFF
CDR3 DNA: TGCGCCAGCAGCCGTCATCGCCTAGCGGGGGCAACGGGTTCCGACTACAATGAGCAGTTCTTC

J gene: TRBJ1-2
clone size: .
D gene: TRBD1
V gene: TRBV5-6
CDR3 protein: CASSRGGQGYGYTF
CDR3 DNA: TGTGCCAGCAGCCGAGGCGGACAGGGCTATGGCTACACCTTC

J gene: TRBJ2-1
clone size: .
D gene: TRBD1
V gene: TRBV2
CDR3 protein: CASMRGGSSYNEQFF
CDR3 DNA: TGTGCCAGCATGAGAGGGGGCAGCTCCTACAATGAGCAGTTCTTC

J gene: TRBJ1-3
clone size: .
D gene: .
V gene: TRBV10-1
CDR3 protein: CASTRGDGNTIYF
CDR3 DNA: TGCGCCAGCACCAGGGGCGATGGAAACACCATATATTTT

J gene: TRBJ1-2
clone size: .
D gene: TRBD1
V gene: TRBV2
CDR3 protein: CATTEDRGQNGYTF
CDR3 DNA: TGTGCCACCACGGAGGACAGGGGGCAAAATGGCTACACCTTC

J gene: TRBJ1-5
clone size: .
D gene: .
V gene: TRBV11-2
CDR3 protein: CASSSTPGQPQHF
CDR3 DNA: TGTGCCAGCAGCTCCACCCCCGGGCAGCCCCAGCATTTT

J gene: TRBJ1-2
clone size: .
D gene: TRBD1
V gene: TRBV7-9
CDR3 protein: CASSFRTGTGRKDYGYTF
CDR3 DNA: TGTGCCAGCAGTTTCAGAACCGGGACAGGGAGGAAGGACTATGGCTACACCTTC

J gene: TRBJ1-1
clone size: .
D gene: .
V gene: TRBV6-5
CDR3 protein: CASSYSEGRAFF
CDR3 DNA: TGTGCCAGCAGTTACTCGGAGGGTAGGGCTTTCTTT

J gene: TRBJ1-3
clone size: few
D gene: .
V gene: TRBV11-2
CDR3 protein: CASSSSVGNTIYF
CDR3 DNA: TGTGCCAGCAGCTCATCGGTGGGAAACACCATATATTTT

J gene: TRBJ1-6
clone size: .
D gene: .
V gene: TRBV27
CDR3 protein: CASSLGVLGNSPLHF
CDR3 DNA: TGTGCCAGCAGTCTAGGGGTTTTGGGTAATTCACCCCTCCACTTT

J gene: TRBJ1-1
clone size: .
D gene: .
V gene: TRBV20-1
CDR3 protein: CSAPGITEAFF
CDR3 DNA: TGCAGTGCCCCCGGTATAACTGAAGCTTTCTTT

J gene: TRBJ1-1
clone size: .
D gene: .
V gene: TRBV7-2
CDR3 protein: CASPLGGDMWDTEAFF
CDR3 DNA: TGTGCCAGCCCCTTGGGGGGGGATATGTGGGACACTGAAGCTTTCTTT

J gene: TRBJ1-5
clone size: once
D gene: .
V gene: TRBV19
CDR3 protein: CASSIRQGNNQPQHF
CDR3 DNA: TGTGCCAGTAGTATCCGTCAGGGGAACAATCAGCCCCAGCATTTT

J gene: TRBJ1-2
clone size: .
D gene: .
V gene: TRBV9
CDR3 protein: CASSRGGDYTF
CDR3 DNA: TGTGCCAGCAGTCGGGGGGGAGACTACACCTTC

J gene: TRBJ2-1
clone size: .
D gene: .
V gene: TRBV27
CDR3 protein: CASTETETNEQFF
CDR3 DNA: TGTGCCAGCACGGAGACAGAAACCAATGAGCAGTTCTTC

J gene: TRBJ2-3
clone size: .
D gene: TRBD2
V gene: TRBV19
CDR3 protein: CASSIFSGGITDTQYF
CDR3 DNA: TGTGCCAGTAGTATATTCTCGGGGGGGATAACAGATACGCAGTATTTT

J gene: TRBJ2-2
clone size: once
D gene: TRBD2
V gene: TRBV19
CDR3 protein: CASSIRQGGVVGELFF
CDR3 DNA: TGTGCCAGTAGTATTCGGCAGGGAGGGGTTGTCGGGGAGCTGTTTTTT

J gene: TRBJ1-4
clone size: .
D gene: TRBD1
V gene: TRBV4-2
CDR3 protein: CASSPGIRDRGEKLFF
CDR3 DNA: TGTGCCAGCAGCCCCGGCATAAGGGACAGGGGTGAAAAACTGTTTTTT

J gene: TRBJ1-4
clone size: .
D gene: .
V gene: TRBV2
CDR3 protein: CASSTGYKLFF
CDR3 DNA: TGTGCCAGCAGTACCGGGTATAAACTGTTTTTT

J gene: TRBJ1-1
clone size: .
D gene: .
V gene: TRBV20-1
CDR3 protein: CSASPGTEAFF
CDR3 DNA: TGCAGTGCTTCCCCCGGGACAGAAGCTTTCTTT

J gene: TRBJ1-4
clone size: .
D gene: .
V gene: TRBV4-3
CDR3 protein: CASSQLGILREKLFF
CDR3 DNA: TGCGCCAGCAGCCAACTCGGGATCCTTCGGGAAAAACTGTTTTTT

J gene: TRBJ1-1
clone size: .
D gene: .
V gene: TRBV11-2
CDR3 protein: CASSLGDWYMNTEAFF
CDR3 DNA: TGTGCCAGCAGCTTAGGGGACTGGTATATGAACACTGAAGCTTTCTTT

J gene: TRBJ1-1
clone size: .
D gene: TRBD1
V gene: TRBV5-1
CDR3 protein: CASSDQGARTEAFF
CDR3 DNA: TGCGCCAGCAGCGATCAGGGGGCGCGAACTGAAGCTTTCTTT

J gene: TRBJ1-3
clone size: .
D gene: .
V gene: TRBV18
CDR3 protein: CASSPNSQGNTIYF
CDR3 DNA: TGTGCCAGCTCACCAAACAGTCAAGGAAACACCATATATTTT

J gene: TRBJ2-1
clone size: .
D gene: TRBD2
V gene: TRBV6-2/TRBV6-3
CDR3 protein: CASSKRGGYNEQFF
CDR3 DNA: TGTGCCAGCAGCAAGCGGGGGGGATACAATGAGCAGTTCTTC

J gene: TRBJ1-6
clone size: few
D gene: TRBD1
V gene: TRBV27
CDR3 protein: CASRSPGTGNNSPLHF
CDR3 DNA: TGTGCCAGCAGAAGCCCCGGGACAGGGAATAATTCACCCCTCCACTTT

J gene: TRBJ2-3
clone size: .
D gene: TRBD2
V gene: TRBV9
CDR3 protein: CASSVGLAGETDTQYF
CDR3 DNA: TGTGCCAGCAGCGTCGGACTAGCGGGGGAAACAGATACGCAGTATTTT

J gene: TRBJ2-6
clone size: .
D gene: .
V gene: TRBV7-8
CDR3 protein: CASSLGTTLFSGANVLTF
CDR3 DNA: TGTGCCAGCAGCTTGGGGACAACGCTTTTCTCTGGGGCCAACGTCCTGACTTTC

J gene: TRBJ1-5
clone size: .
D gene: TRBD1
V gene: TRBV10-1
CDR3 protein: CASSESKYRGRENSNQPQHF
CDR3 DNA: TGCGCCAGCAGTGAGTCGAAGTACAGGGGGCGGGAAAATAGCAATCAGCCCCAGCATTTT